These T cell receptor beta chains were read from a single sample in a study of T cells in tumors after PD-1 blockade. The table came from immunoSEQ multiplex PCR; TCRdb's copy has only in-frame clones and leaves some out. In the table there are about 33,000 clones, around 80% of which are singletons. This material consisted of PBMCs, taken before anti-PD-1 treatment. These receptor sequences come from a human donor with basal cell carcinoma. The conserved cysteine and the conserved F or W are not part of the CDR3 here. Size values are once, few and many counts, or a class for expanded clones, and some rows have none.

TRBJ1-1 TRBV3-1/TRBV3-2 13 NA ASSQVQGVWTEAF
TRBJ1-4 TRBV6-1 13 NA ASSEVRGPNEKLF
TRBJ2-1 TRBV4-1 14 once ASSPTVSGSYNEQF
TRBJ2-3 TRBV30 12 NA AWRLAGATDTQY
TRBJ2-1 TRBV18 14 once ASSPTAGSSYNEQF
TRBJ1-2 TRBV7-2 12 once ASSFMGAGEGYT
TRBJ1-2 TRBV18 14 NA ASSPGTFSGVGGYT
TRBJ2-1 TRBV6-5 14 few ASSYSNRGPYNEQF
TRBJ2-6 TRBV5-5 13 NA ASTRWGSGANVLT
TRBJ1-6 TRBV19 13 NA ASRQGSSYNSPLH
TRBJ1-2 TRBV28 13 once ASSYGDVPNYGYT
TRBJ2-4 TRBV7-2 14 NA ASSTSLTAVKNIQY
TRBJ2-1 TRBV7-3 13 once ASSPRPGHYNEQF